The 9 T cell receptor beta chains below all came from one sample that was sequenced in a study of T cell repertoires in cytomegalovirus infection. TCRdb independently ran MiXCR on the reads; one entry per CDR3 protein. The data contain roughly 110,000 distinct CDR3 sequences, 30% of them singletons. These TCRs' antigens remain unknown. The material was CD8+ T cells from cultured PBMCs, obtained from culture after CMV antigen stimulation. The receptor set was obtained from a human donor in good health (CMV status not recorded). Some clones in this sample may be carry-over from other donors' samples.

The chain recombines TRBV19 with TRBJ2-3; D not certain. CDR1 and CDR2 from the germline V gene are LNHDA and SQIVND (reference sequence). With 0 bases removed from V and 5 bases from J, the gap between germline ends came to 21 bases. This CDR3 contains 18 residues. The CDR3, as DNA: TGTGCCAGTAGTATAGATCTACGCGGTATACGATGGGAAGATACGCAGTATTTT. This sequence encodes CASSIDLRGIRWEDTQYF.

The V and J genes are TRBV20-1 and TRBJ2-5; D perhaps matches TRBD2 (6 bases). Trimming took off 7 bases at V and 5 bases at J, with 17 bases between the two ends. Germline CDR1 reads DFQATT; CDR2 reads SNEGSKA (reference sequence). The CDR3 loop spans 13 amino acids. Written as DNA, the CDR3 is TGCAGTGTCCAGACGCTAGCGTCGGAGACCCAGTACTTC. This translates into CSVQTLASETQYF.

This clonotype came up many times. This chain uses TRBV12-5 with TRBJ1-1; 7 nucleotides agree with TRBD1. Germline loops: CDR1 LGHNT, CDR2 FRNRAP. V dropped 7 bases and J dropped 5; count of bases not matched to a gene: 10. The CDR3 is 14 residues long. This chain's CDR3 is CASVSIGGWTEAFF. CDR3 nucleotide sequence: TGTGCTAGTGTCTCGATAGGGGGCTGGACTGAAGCTTTCTTT.

The V gene is TRBV27, the J gene TRBJ1-2; 8 bases are a match to TRBD1. The CDR3 has 17 amino acids. V lost 4 bases and J lost 4; bases outside the gene matches: 14. Germline V CDR1 and CDR2: MNHEY, SMNVEV (reference sequence). CDR3 region: CASSWTGFSASPYGYTF. The CDR3 region has the DNA TGTGCCAGCAGTTGGACAGGGTTTTCAGCCAGCCCCTATGGCTACACCTTC.

There are a few counts of this clonotype. The chain is built from TRBV29-1 and TRBJ2-5; 9 bases match TRBD1. V dropped 4 bases and J dropped 2; count of bases not matched to a gene: 8. CDR1 is SQVTM and CDR2 is ANQGSEA in the germline V gene. This CDR3 is 15 amino acids long. CDR3: CSVGRTGAPQETQYF. The CDR3 nucleotides are TGCAGCGTTGGTAGGACAGGGGCCCCTCAAGAGACCCAGTACTTC.

The chain is built from TRBV7-9 and TRBJ2-7; tentative D call: TRBD1 (5 bases). Trimming took off 3 bases at V and 1 base at J, with 10 bases between the two ends. In germline, CDR1 is SEHNR, CDR2 FQNEAQ (reference sequence). The CDR3 consists of 14 residues. CDR3 sequence: CASSFSGISYEQYF. Written as DNA, the CDR3 is TGTGCCAGCAGCTTCTCAGGGATTTCCTACGAGCAGTACTTC.

CDR3: CASSLAPERSGLAKNIQYF. CDR3 in DNA: TGTGCCAGCAGCTTAGCCCCCGAGCGAAGCGGCCTAGCCAAAAACATTCAGTACTTC. V is TRBV7-8 and J is TRBJ2-4; maybe TRBD2 (5 bases). With 0 bases removed from V and 0 bases from J, the gap between germline ends came to 18 bases. This CDR3 has 19 amino acids. Germline CDR1 and CDR2: SGHVS and FQNEAQ. The entire variable domain, with the rest obtained from reference TRBV7-8 and TRBJ2-4, is as follows: GAGVSQSPRYKVAKRGQDVALRCDPISGHVSLFWYQQALGQGPEFLTYFQNEAQLDKSGLPSDRFFAERPEGSVSTLKIQRTQQEDSAVYLCASSLAPERSGLAKNIQYFGAGTRLSVL.

Ten or more counts support this clonotype. The gene calls are TRBV7-2 and TRBJ2-1; the match to TRBD2 covers 8 bases. The CDR3 extends over 14 amino acids. The V gene's germline CDR1 is SGHTA and CDR2 FQGNSA. After removal of 4 bases from V and 7 bases from J, the junction contained 6 bases not matched to a gene. The CDR3 spells CASSYRGGSNEQFF. In DNA form, the CDR3 reads TGTGCCAGCAGCTACCGGGGGGGCTCGAATGAGCAGTTCTTC.

This clonotype appeared a few times. V usage is TRBV7-6 and J usage is TRBJ2-7; D gene unclear. Germline CDR1 and CDR2: SGHVS and FNYEAQ. Trimming took 2 bases from V and 3 from J, leaving 8 bases between them. CDR3 length: 13 amino acids. The CDR3 DNA reads as TGTGCCAGCAGCTTAACAGAAGTCTACGAGCAGTACTTC. Amino acid sequence: CASSLTEVYEQYF.